The next 13 T cell receptor beta chains were all read from a single sample in a study of shared clonotypes between healthy human individuals. The method was immunoSEQ multiplex PCR; TCRdb's version includes in-frame clones alone and lacks a portion of them. This sample has roughly 1 million clones, with 75% to 80% found just once. The sequencing sample was made of memory CD4+ T cells from PBMCs. Described subset: CD45RA-negative fraction. The receptor source for this set is a man younger than 35 in good health. Some clones in this sample may be carry-over from other donors' samples.

This chain connects TRBV7-2 to TRBJ1-1; D is unclear. There are 12 residues in the CDR3. V dropped 5 bases and J dropped 6 bases, with 10 bases sitting between them. CDR1 is SGHTA and CDR2 is FQGNSA in the germline V gene. The CDR3 DNA follows: TGTGCCAGCAGCCCCGGGGATCCTGAAGCTTTCTTT. Translating it yields CASSPGDPEAFF.

This clone was picked up one time. J is TRBJ2-1 and V is TRBV6-5; 8 nucleotides agree with TRBD2. The CDR3 extends over 16 amino acids. Trimming removed 0 bases from V and 2 bases from J; junction bases left unmatched: 3. CDR1 is MNHEY, CDR2 SVGAGI, per germline. Here the CDR3 reads CASSYSPAGAYNEQFF. CDR3 nucleotide sequence: TGTGCCAGCAGTTACTCGCCAGCGGGAGCCTACAATGAGCAGTTCTTC.

The chain links TRBV7-2 to TRBJ2-3; 13 bases fit TRBD2. V shed 5 bases, J shed 6 bases, and the junction held 5 bases outside the gene matches. The germline V gene encodes CDR1 SGHTA and CDR2 FQGNSA. This CDR3 spans 15 amino acids. CDR3 loop: CASSRTSGSVDTQYF. CDR3 in DNA: TGTGCCAGCAGCCGGACTAGCGGGAGTGTGGATACGCAGTATTTT.

This clone was found a few times. The chain is built from TRBV13 and TRBJ1-1; D might be TRBD1 (6 bases). This CDR3 contains 16 residues. Trimming shortened V by 5 bases and J by 3 bases, and 19 bases separated the two germline ends. Germline-derived CDR1 and CDR2 are PRHDT and FYEKMQ (reference sequence). The CDR3 loop reads CASSVLEGGWDTEAFF. CDR3 DNA: TGTGCCAGCAGCGTACTCGAGGGGGGTTGGGACACTGAAGCTTTCTTT.

The V call is TRBV30, the J call TRBJ2-3; TRBD2 agrees at 8 bases. From germline, CDR1 is GTSNPN and CDR2 SVGIG (reference sequence). The CDR3 loop spans 14 amino acids. Trimming at V came to 4 bases and at J to 2 bases, leaving 5 bases not matched to a gene. The CDR3 DNA follows: TGTGCCTGGAAGGCTAGCGGGTACACAGATACGCAGTATTTT. It specifies CAWKASGYTDTQYF.

The chain is built from TRBV5-1 and TRBJ2-5; TRBD1 might be the D (8 bases). The CDR3 totals 16 residues. Germline CDR1 SGHRS, CDR2 YFSETQ. With 5 bases removed from V and 3 bases from J, the gap between germline ends came to 20 bases. This CDR3 is CASRPKGQGGEETQYF. In DNA, the CDR3 is TGCGCCAGCAGACCCAAAGGACAGGGAGGGGAAGAGACCCAGTACTTC.

This clone was recorded many times. The chain combines TRBV29-1 with TRBJ2-3, with 10 positions matching TRBD1. The germline CDR1 and CDR2 sequences are SQVTM and ANQGSEA. CDR3 length: 15 amino acids. V trimming: 4 bases; J trimming: 1 base; junction bases outside the gene matches: 5. DNA for the CDR3: TGCAGCGTTGGCGGGGGGACAGGGGGCACAGATACGCAGTATTTT. This sequence encodes CSVGGGTGGTDTQYF.

The count of this clone is one. The chain is built from TRBV10-3 and TRBJ1-1; D remains unclear. Trimming removed 11 bases at V and 3 bases at J, with 16 bases between. CDR3 length: 13 amino acids. Per the germline V gene, CDR1 is ENHRY and CDR2 is SYGVKD. This chain's CDR3 is CAASGFGDTEAFF. For the CDR3, the DNA is TGTGCCGCATCGGGATTCGGAGACACTGAAGCTTTCTTT.

A note on this clone: One junction end disagrees with the germline gene, perhaps due to a read error. The chain employs TRBV2 and TRBJ1-2; D perhaps matches TRBD1 (6 bases). This CDR3 comprises 11 residues. Germline-derived CDR1 and CDR2 are SNHLY and FYNNEI. The CDR3 region is CASRGDTPWAF. CDR3 in DNA: TGTGCCAGCAGGGGGGACACACCTTGGGCCTTC.

The V gene is TRBV5-8, the J gene TRBJ1-1; TRBD1 is a possible D gene (5 bases). V was shortened by 0 bases and J by 1 base, with 7 bases between the two germline ends. CDR1 is SGHTS, CDR2 YDEGEE, per germline. The CDR3 is made up of 14 amino acids. In DNA, the CDR3 is TGTGCCAGCAGCTTGGGTAGGGGGAACACTGAAGCTTTCTTT. It translates to CASSLGRGNTEAFF.

This clone has a single count. The J gene is TRBJ1-5, the V gene TRBV28, with 7 bases matching TRBD1. CDR3 length equals 16 residues. With 2 bases clipped from V and 10 bases from J, the junction kept 14 bases outside the gene matches. The germline CDR1 and CDR2 sequences are MDHEN and SYDVKM. CDR3 in amino acids: CASSLRGDSQNFPQHF. The CDR3 DNA sequence: TGTGCCAGCAGTTTAAGGGGGGACAGTCAAAATTTTCCCCAGCATTTT.

CDR3 protein: CASSTRTLSPGELFF. In DNA form, the CDR3 reads TGTGCCAGCAGTACCCGGACACTCTCGCCCGGGGAGCTGTTTTTT. V is TRBV28 and J is TRBJ2-2, with D tentatively TRBD1 (5 bases). Trimming took 5 bases from V and 6 from J, leaving 16 bases between them. CDR3 length: 15 residues. The germline V gene encodes CDR1 MDHEN and CDR2 SYDVKM.

There are a few counts of this clone. The sample holds other DNA sequences that translate to the same CDR3. The CDR3 nucleotides are TGTGCCAGCAGCTTAGCTGGAGCCTACGAGCAGTACTTC. This translates into CASSLAGAYEQYF. The chain joins TRBV7-9 to TRBJ2-7; D remains ambiguous. The CDR3 loop spans 13 amino acids. CDR1 and CDR2 (germline): SEHNR, FQNEAQ (reference sequence). Trimming stripped 0 bases from V and 2 bases from J, with 5 bases between. Supplemented by reference TRBV7-9 and TRBJ2-7, the full variable domain reads DTGVSQNPRHKITKRGQNVTFRCDPISEHNRLYWYRQTLGQGPEFLTYFQNEAQLEKSRLLSDRFSAERPKGSFSTLEIQRTEQGDSAMYLCASSLAGAYEQYFGPGTRLTVT.